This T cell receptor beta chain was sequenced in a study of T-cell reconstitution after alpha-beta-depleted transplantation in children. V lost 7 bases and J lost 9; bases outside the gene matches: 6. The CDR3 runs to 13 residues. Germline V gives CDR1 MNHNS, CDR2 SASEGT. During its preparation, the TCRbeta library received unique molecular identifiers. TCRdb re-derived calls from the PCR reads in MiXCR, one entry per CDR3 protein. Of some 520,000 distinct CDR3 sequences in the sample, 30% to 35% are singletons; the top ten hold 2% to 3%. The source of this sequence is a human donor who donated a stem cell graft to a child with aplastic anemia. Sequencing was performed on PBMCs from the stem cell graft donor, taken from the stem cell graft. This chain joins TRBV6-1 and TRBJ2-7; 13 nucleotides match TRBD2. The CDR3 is CASIPGTSGAQYF. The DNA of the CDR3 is TGTGCCAGCATCCCCGGGACTAGCGGGGCGCAGTACTTC.